This TCR beta chain was obtained from a study of T cell responses to AZD1222 COVID-19 vaccine (dated by TCRdb to 2020 to 2023). Regarding the study in general: A total of 233 trial participants underwent TCR sequencing, of whom nearly 210 had received two doses of AZD1222 and roughly 26 had received two doses of the MenACWY control vaccine. Trial participants were enrolled by age into 18-55, 56-69 and 70-plus year subgroups, with roughly 150, 30 and 60 TCR-sequenced participants respectively.

The CDR3 regions of human TCRbeta chains were analyzed by immunosequencing. On the authors' methods: Repertoire TCRs were matched against a reference library of SARS-CoV-2-specific TCRs generated with the MIRA antigen-specificity platform. Breadth meant the fraction of unique TCRs that were SARS-CoV-2-associated, whereas depth meant the fraction of total T cells that were SARS-CoV-2-associated. Using the MIRA data, each spike-specific TCR was mapped to the spike region that the TCR reacts to and placed in a CD4 or CD8 class. Log10-transformed breadth and depth values were compared by one-way ANOVA with Sidak's multiple comparisons tests. TCRdb provides this immuneACCESS table in a form limited to in-frame rearrangements. Some clones are lacking; in checked studies, under half of them reflect an unresolved V gene, and why the rest are absent is not known. The DNA was the basis for D and trimming; V, J and clone size are from that table. The sample yields 80,000 or so clones; approximately 86% were counted once. Clones ranked in the top ten supply roughly 5% of the sample.

The research as a whole found: Vaccine-associated CD4 TCRs spanned the whole spike protein, with dominant responses in regions 160-218 and 743-854. Spike-specific TCR breadth and depth rose significantly after two AZD1222 doses compared with day 0 and with MenACWY recipients. In the small 56-69-year group, the increase in depth fell short of significance, most likely because of low power. No day 14 peak-response samples were available, so repertoires were characterized only after the peak T cell response. Conclusions about previously exposed vaccinees are limited because only six or seven AZD1222 recipients were SARS-CoV-2 seropositive at baseline. Nearly half of unique spike-specific TCRs reportedly recognized epitopes outside regions mutated in the B.1.351 and B.1.1.7 variants. Participants were mostly white British, with more females than males. The authors suggested clonal diversity may have been underestimated.

The germline V gene (reference sequence) supplies CDR1 SGHNT and CDR2 YYREEE. From cysteine to phenylalanine, the CDR3 is 16 amino acids long. Only the CDR3 DNA stays, 48 bases, in frame from base 1. Regarding this clone: Its antigen is unknown. Its ends do not fully match the called genes, so a read error is possible.

The sample's time point label is to be understood as: baseline before first vaccination. The treatment or condition label, as the study defines it: meningococcal conjugate vaccine given as trial control. The vaccinee samples were drawn from two UK trials, COV001 and COV002, one of which was a single-blind randomized controlled phase 2/3 trial testing AZD1222 (ChAdOx1 nCoV-19) in healthy adults. Trial participant PBMC samples were collected at day 0 and day 28 after the second dose for TCRbeta chain sequencing. Recombination joined TRBV5-4 with TRBJ1-2, with 11 junctional bases fitting TRBD1. Material: peripheral blood, obtained on day 0 of MenACWY control vaccination. The receptor comes from an adult in good health. The CDR3 protein: CASSPTGQGARVRILF. The DNA is TGTGCCAGCAGCCCTACCGGACAGGGGGCGAGGGTTAGGATCCTCTTC.